The present entry profiles one TCR beta chain with its context. The data were taken from a study of Ad26.COV2.S vaccination and SARS-CoV-2 variants. Here immunoSEQ multiplex PCR was the method, and the copy in TCRdb shows in-frame clones only, minus some. The data contain about 480,000 clones, approximately 90% of them seen just once; the ten biggest clones take up roughly 13%. Regarding treatment: approximately 18 received Ad26.COV2.S at low or high dose, single or two shots; 5 received placebo; per-sample allocation not given. The investigators took samples on day 63 after the first vaccine or placebo injection. V was cut by 3 bases and J by 0 bases, with 6 bases left in between. CDR1 MNHNS and CDR2 SASEGT come from the germline V gene. CDR3 length: 14 residues.

The V gene is TRBV6-1, the J gene TRBJ1-3; D not resolved. The input for sequencing was peripheral blood, taken in a trial of Ad26.COV2.S vaccine versus placebo. The sequence was obtained from a person between 18 and 65 years old who received the Ad26.COV2.S COVID-19 vaccine or a placebo. The DNA for the CDR3 is TGTGCCAGCAGTGACCTGAGCTCTGGAAACACCATATATTTT. This sequence encodes CASSDLSSGNTIYF.